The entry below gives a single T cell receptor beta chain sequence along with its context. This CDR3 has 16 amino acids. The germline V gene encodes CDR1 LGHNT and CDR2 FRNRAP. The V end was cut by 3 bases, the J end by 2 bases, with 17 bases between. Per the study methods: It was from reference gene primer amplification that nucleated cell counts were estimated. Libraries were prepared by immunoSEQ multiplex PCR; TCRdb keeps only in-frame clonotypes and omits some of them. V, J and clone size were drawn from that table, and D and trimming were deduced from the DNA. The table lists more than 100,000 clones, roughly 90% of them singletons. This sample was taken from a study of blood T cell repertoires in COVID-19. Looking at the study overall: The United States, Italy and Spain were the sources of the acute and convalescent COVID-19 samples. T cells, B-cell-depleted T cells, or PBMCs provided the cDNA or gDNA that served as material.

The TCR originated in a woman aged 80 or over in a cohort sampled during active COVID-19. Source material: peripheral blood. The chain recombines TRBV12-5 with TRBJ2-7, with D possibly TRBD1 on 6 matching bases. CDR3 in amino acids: CASGFVKRTEPYEQYF. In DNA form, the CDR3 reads TGTGCTAGTGGTTTTGTCAAAAGGACAGAACCCTACGAGCAGTACTTC.